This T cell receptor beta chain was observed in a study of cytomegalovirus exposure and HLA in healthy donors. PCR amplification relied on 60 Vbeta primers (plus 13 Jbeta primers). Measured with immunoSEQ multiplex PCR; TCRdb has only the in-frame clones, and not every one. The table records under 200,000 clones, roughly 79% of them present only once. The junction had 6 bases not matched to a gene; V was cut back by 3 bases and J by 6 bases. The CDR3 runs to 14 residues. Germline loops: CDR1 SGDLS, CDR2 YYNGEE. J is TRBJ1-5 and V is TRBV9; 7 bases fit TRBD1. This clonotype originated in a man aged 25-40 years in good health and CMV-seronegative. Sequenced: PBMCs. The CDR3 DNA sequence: TGTGCCAGCAGCGGGACAGGCGGCGGTCAGCCCCAGCATTTT. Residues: CASSGTGGGQPQHF.